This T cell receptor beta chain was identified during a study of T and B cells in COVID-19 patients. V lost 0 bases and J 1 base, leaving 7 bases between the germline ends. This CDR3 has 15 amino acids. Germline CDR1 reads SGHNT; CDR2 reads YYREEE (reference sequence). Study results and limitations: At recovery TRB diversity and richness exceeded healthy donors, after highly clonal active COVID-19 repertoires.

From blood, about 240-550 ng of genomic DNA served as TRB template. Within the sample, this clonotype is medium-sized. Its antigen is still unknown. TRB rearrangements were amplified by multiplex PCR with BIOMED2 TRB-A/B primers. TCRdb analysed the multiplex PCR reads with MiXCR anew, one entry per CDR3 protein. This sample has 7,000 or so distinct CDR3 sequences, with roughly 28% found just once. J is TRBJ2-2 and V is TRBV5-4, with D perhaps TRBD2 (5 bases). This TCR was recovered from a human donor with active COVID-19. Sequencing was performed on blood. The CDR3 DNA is TGTGCCAGCAGCTTGGGACTATTGAACACCGGGGAGCTGTTTTTT. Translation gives CASSLGLLNTGELFF.